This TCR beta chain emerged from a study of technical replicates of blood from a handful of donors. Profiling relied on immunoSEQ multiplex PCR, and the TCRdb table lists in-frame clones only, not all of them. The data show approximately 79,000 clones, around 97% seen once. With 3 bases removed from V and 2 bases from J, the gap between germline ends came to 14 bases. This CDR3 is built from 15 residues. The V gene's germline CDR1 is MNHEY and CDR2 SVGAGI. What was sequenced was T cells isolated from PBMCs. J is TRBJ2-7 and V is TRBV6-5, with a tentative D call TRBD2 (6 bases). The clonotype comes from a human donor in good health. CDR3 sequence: CASSYAGGGTYEQYF. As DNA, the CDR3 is TGTGCCAGCAGTTATGCAGGCGGCGGGACCTACGAGCAGTACTTC.